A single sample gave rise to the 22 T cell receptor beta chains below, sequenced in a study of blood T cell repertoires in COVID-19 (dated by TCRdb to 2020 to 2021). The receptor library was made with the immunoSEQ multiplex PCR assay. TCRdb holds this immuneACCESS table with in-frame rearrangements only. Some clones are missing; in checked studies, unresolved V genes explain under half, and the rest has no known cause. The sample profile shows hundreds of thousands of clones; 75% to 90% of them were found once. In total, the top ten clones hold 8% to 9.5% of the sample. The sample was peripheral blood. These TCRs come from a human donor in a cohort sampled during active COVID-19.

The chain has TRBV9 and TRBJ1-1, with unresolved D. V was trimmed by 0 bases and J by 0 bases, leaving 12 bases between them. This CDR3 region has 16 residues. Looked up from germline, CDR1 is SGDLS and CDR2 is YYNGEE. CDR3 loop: CASSVGSSLLNTEAFF. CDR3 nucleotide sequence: TGTGCCAGCAGCGTAGGTTCGAGTCTTCTGAACACTGAAGCTTTCTTT.

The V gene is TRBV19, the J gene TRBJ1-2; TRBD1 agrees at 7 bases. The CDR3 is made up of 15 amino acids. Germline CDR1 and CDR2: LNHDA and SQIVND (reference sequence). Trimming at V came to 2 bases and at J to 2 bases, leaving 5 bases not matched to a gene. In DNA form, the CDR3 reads TGTGCCAGTAGTATACCTACAGGGGAGAACTATGGCTACACCTTC. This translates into CASSIPTGENYGYTF.

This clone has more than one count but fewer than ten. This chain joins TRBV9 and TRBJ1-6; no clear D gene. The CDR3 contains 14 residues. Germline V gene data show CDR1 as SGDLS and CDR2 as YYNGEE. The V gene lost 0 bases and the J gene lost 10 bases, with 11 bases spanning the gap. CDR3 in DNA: TGTGCCAGCAGCGTAGGAGGCGTCGAATCACCCCTCCACTTT. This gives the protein CASSVGGVESPLHF.

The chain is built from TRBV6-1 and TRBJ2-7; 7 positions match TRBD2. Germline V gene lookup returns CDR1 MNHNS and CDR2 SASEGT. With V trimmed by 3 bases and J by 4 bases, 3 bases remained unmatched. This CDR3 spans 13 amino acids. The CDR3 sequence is CASSEGGPYEQYF. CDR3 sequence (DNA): TGTGCCAGCAGTGAGGGAGGGCCTTACGAGCAGTACTTC.

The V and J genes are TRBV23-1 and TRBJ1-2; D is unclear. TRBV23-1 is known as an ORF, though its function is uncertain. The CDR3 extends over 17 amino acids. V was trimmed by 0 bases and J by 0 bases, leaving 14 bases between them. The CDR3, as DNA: TGCGCCAGCAGTCAATCAAGGCCAGGCCCTACTAACTATGGCTACACCTTC. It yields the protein CASSQSRPGPTNYGYTF.

The CDR3 coding sequence is TGTGCCAGTAGTCCAACCGGGACAGGGGGCGTACGAGCTTTCTTT. Translated, it gives CASSPTGTGGVRAFF. The chain joins TRBV19 to TRBJ1-1, with TRBD1 matching 12 bases. Germline V gives CDR1 LNHDA, CDR2 SQIVND (reference sequence). The CDR3 extends over 15 amino acids. V was clipped by 5 bases and J by 10 bases; unmatched bases: 11.

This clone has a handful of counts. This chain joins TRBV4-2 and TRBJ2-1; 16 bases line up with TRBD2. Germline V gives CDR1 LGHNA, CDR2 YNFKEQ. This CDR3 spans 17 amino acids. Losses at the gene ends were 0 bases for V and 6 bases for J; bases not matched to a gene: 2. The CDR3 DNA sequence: TGTGCCAGCAGCCAAGATGGGACTAGCGGGAGGGGCAATGAGCAGTTCTTC. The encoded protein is CASSQDGTSGRGNEQFF.

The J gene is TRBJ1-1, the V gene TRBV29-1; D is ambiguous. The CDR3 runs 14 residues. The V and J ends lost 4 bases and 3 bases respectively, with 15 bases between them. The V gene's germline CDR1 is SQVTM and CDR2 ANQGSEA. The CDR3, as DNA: TGCAGCGTTGCCATGGCAGGTCAGTACACTGAAGCTTTCTTT. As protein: CSVAMAGQYTEAFF.

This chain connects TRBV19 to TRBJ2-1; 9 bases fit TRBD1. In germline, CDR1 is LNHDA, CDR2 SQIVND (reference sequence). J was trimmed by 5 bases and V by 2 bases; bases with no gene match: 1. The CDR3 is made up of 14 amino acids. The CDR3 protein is CASSIYRGHNEQFF. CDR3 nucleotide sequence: TGTGCCAGTAGTATATACAGGGGGCACAATGAGCAGTTCTTC.

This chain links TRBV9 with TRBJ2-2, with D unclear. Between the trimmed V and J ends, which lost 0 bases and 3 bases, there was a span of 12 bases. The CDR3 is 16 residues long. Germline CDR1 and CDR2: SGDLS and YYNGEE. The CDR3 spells CASSVEVGGHTGELFF. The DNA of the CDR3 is TGTGCCAGCAGCGTAGAAGTCGGTGGGCACACCGGGGAGCTGTTTTTT.

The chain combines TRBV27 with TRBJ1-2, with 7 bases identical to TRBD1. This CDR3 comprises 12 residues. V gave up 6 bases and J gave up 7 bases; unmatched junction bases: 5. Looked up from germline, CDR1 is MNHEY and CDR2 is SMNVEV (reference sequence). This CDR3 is CASSRQGFGYTF. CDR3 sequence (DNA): TGTGCCAGCAGCCGACAGGGTTTTGGCTACACCTTC.

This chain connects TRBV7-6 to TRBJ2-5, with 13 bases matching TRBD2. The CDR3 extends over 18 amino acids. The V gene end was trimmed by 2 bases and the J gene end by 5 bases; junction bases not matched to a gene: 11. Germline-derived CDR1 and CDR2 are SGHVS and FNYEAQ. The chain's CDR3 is CASSLSPTLAGGPETQYF. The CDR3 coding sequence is TGTGCCAGCAGCTTATCCCCGACACTAGCGGGAGGGCCGGAGACCCAGTACTTC.

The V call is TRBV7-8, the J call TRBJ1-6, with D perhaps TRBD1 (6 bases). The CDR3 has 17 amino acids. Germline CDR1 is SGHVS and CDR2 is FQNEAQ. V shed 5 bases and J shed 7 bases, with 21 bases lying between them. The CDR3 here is CASSAGTTEVGNSPLHF. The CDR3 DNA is TGTGCCAGCAGCGCCGGGACAACCGAAGTGGGGAATTCACCCCTCCACTTT.

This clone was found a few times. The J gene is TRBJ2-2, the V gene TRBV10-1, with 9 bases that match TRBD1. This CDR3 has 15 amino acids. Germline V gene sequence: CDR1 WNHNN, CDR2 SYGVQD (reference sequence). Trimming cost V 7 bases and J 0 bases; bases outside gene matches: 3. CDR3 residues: CASIWDRANTGELFF. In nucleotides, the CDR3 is TGCGCCAGCATATGGGACAGGGCGAACACCGGGGAGCTGTTTTTT.

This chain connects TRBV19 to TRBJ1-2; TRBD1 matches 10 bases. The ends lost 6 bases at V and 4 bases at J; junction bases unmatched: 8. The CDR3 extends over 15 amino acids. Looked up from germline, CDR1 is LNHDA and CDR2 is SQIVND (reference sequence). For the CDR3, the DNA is TGTGCCAGTAGCACAGACAGGGGGCGCAGCTATGGCTACACCTTC. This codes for CASSTDRGRSYGYTF.

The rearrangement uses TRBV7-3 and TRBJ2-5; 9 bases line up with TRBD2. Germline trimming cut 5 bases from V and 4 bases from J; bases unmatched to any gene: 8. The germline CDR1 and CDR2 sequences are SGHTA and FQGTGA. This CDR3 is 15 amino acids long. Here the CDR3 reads CASSSSGRGGETQYF. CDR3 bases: TGTGCCAGCAGCAGTAGCGGGAGAGGAGGAGAGACCCAGTACTTC. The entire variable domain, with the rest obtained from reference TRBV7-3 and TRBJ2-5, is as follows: GAGVSQTPSNKVTEKGKYVELRCDPISGHTALYWYRQSLGQGPEFLIYFQGTGAADDSGLPNDRFFAVRPEGSVSTLKIQRTERGDSAVYLCASSSSGRGGETQYFGPGTRLLVL.

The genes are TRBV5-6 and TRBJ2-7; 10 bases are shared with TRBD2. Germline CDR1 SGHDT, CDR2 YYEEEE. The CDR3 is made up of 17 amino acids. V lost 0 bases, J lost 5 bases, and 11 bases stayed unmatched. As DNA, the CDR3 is TGTGCCAGCAGCTTGGGGCCACTAGCGGGACCGGGCCACGAGCAGTACTTC. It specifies CASSLGPLAGPGHEQYF.

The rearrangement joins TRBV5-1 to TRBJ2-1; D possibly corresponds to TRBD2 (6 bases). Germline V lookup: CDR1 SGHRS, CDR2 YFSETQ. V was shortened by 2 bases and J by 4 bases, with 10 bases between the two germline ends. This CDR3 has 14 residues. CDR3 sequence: CASSLGTGYNEQFF. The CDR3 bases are TGCGCCAGCAGCTTAGGGACTGGATACAATGAGCAGTTCTTC.

CDR3 amino acids: CASRRAGGREETQYF. Here the CDR3 DNA reads TGTGCCAGTAGGCGGGCGGGAGGGAGAGAAGAGACCCAGTACTTC. This chain uses TRBV19 with TRBJ2-5, with 9 bases matching TRBD2. V lost 6 bases to trimming and J lost 3 bases; unmatched junction nucleotides: 8. The CDR3 sequence is 15 residues long. CDR1 and CDR2 (germline): LNHDA, SQIVND (reference sequence).

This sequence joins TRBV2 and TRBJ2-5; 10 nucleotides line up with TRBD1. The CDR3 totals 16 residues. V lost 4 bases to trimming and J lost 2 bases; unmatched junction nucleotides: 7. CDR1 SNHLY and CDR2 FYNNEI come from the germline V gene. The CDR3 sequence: CASSAGQGRHQETQYF. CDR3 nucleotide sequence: TGTGCCAGCAGTGCGGGACAGGGGAGGCATCAAGAGACCCAGTACTTC. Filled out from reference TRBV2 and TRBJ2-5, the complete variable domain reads EPEVTQTPSHQVTQMGQEVILRCVPISNHLYFYWYRQILGQKVEFLVSFYNNEISEKSEIFDDQFSVERPDGSNFTLKIRSTKLEDSAMYFCASSAGQGRHQETQYFGPGTRLLVL.

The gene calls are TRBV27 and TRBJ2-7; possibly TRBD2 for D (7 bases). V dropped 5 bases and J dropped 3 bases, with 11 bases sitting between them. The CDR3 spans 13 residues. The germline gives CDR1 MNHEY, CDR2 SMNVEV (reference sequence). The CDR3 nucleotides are TGTGCCAGCAGTCAGGGGAGGGACTACGAGCAGTACTTC. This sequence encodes CASSQGRDYEQYF.

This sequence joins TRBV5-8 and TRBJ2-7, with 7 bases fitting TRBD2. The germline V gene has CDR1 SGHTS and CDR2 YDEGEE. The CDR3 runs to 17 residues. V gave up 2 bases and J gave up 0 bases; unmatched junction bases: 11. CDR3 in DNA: TGTGCCAGCAGCTTTACTAGACTAGCTCAAATCTCCTACGAGCAGTACTTC. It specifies CASSFTRLAQISYEQYF.